The rows below give T cell receptor beta chains drawn from one sample of a study of regulatory T cells in long-lasting Graves disease. TCRdb used MiXCR to reprocess the multiplex PCR reads, holding one entry per CDR3 protein. The sample includes approximately 470,000 distinct CDR3 sequences, roughly 20% of them seen just once. Source: peripheral blood mononuclear cells (PBMCs), taken when the disease was refractory, from a patient treated with antithyroid drugs. The receptor set was obtained from a female donor with Graves disease. The CDR3 runs from the conserved cysteine through the conserved F or W. Some rows have no size entry. The others give once, few or many, or a class for an expanded clone.

CASSYSSRYEQYF	many	TRBV6-5	TRBJ2-7
CASSSTGGASAFF	many	TRBV6-5	TRBJ1-1
CASSPKDGNQPQHF	many	TRBV18	TRBJ1-5
CASRESGTGGLYEQYF	few	TRBV6-1	TRBJ2-7
CSVRFDTTYTEAFF	few	TRBV29-1	TRBJ1-1
CASSRSRLAYEQYF	.	TRBV6-1	TRBJ2-7
CASSPTRVNPTQPQHF	many	TRBV28	TRBJ1-5
CASNTGLGNTGELFF	few	TRBV19	TRBJ2-2
CASSYSKTGRKLTDTQYF	.	TRBV6-2/TRBV6-3	TRBJ2-3
CASSSPLGAGDTDTQYF	.	TRBV7-8	TRBJ2-3
CASSPVGTEAFF	many	TRBV5-1	TRBJ1-1
CSASSLAGVGEQYF	many	TRBV20-1	TRBJ2-7
CASRRAGTRANSPLHF	.	TRBV2	TRBJ1-6
CASRGRGTGSYEQYF	many	TRBV6-4	TRBJ2-7
CASSGAGGYETQYF	few	TRBV25-1	TRBJ2-5
CASGTTNEKLFF	many	TRBV12-3/TRBV12-4	TRBJ1-4
CASSTRRGQVNGYTF	many	TRBV12-3/TRBV12-4	TRBJ1-2
CASSEGQGYNSPLHF	.	TRBV6-1	TRBJ1-6
CASSFFPGGRQPQHF	.	TRBV7-2	TRBJ1-5
CAGGTNQETQYF	many	TRBV30	TRBJ2-5
CASSSRDRQETQYF	many	TRBV28	TRBJ2-5
CASSLLGIGETQYF	many	TRBV6-1	TRBJ2-5
CASSLGGRELFF	many	TRBV27	TRBJ2-2
CASSEGGGNSPLHF	many	TRBV2	TRBJ1-6
CASSSQLAGLSYNEQFF	many	TRBV27	TRBJ2-1